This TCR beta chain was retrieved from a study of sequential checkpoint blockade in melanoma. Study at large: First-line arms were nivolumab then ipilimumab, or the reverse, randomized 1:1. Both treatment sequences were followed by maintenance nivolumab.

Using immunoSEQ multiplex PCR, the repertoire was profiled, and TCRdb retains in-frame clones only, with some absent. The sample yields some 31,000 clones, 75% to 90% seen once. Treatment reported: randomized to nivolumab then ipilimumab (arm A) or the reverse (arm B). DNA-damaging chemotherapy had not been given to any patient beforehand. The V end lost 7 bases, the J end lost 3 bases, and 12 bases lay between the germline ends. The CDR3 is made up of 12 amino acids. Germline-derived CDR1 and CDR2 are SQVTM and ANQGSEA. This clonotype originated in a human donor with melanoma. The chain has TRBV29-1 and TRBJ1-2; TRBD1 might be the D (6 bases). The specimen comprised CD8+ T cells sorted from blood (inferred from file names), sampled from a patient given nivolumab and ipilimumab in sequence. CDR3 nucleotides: TGCAGCGCAGCAGGGGCCGACTATGGCTACACCTTC. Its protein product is CSAAGADYGYTF. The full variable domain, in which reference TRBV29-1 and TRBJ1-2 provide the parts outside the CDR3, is SAVISQKPSRDICQRGTSLTIQCQVDSQVTMMFWYRQQPGQSLTLIATANQGSEATYESGFVIDKFPISRPNLTFSTLTVSNMSPEDSSIYLCSAAGADYGYTFGSGTRLTVV.